This T cell receptor (beta chain) was identified during a study of T cell clonality in common variable immunodeficiency. Profiled with immunoSEQ multiplex PCR; TCRdb holds only in-frame clones, not every one. The profile covers around 40,000 clones, none occurring a single time. Per germline, CDR1 LNHDA and CDR2 SQIVND (reference sequence). Trimming pared 9 bases from V and 5 bases from J, leaving 13 bases between. The CDR3 loop spans 13 amino acids. Regarding the study as a whole: Compared with healthy controls, CVID subjects showed increased TCRbeta clonality, mostly in about a third. In common variable immunodeficiency, TCR beta chains reportedly carried fewer deletions and N-nucleotide insertions.

There are many counts of this clone. As yet, its antigen is unknown. The CDR3 end falls 3 residues outside the read, so it is completed with the germline J gene. This TCR came from a person between 18 and 70 years old in good health. The sample consisted of peripheral blood mononuclear cells. The chain employs TRBV19 and TRBJ1-4, with TRBD1 as a possible D gene (6 bases). Here the CDR3 reads CASGQTPNEKLFF. CDR3 bases read: TGTGCCAGCGGACAGACACCCAATGAAAAA.